This TCR beta chain was documented in a study of beta chain features in type 1 diabetes (dated by TCRdb to the late 2010s). The study in broad terms: Patients and healthy donors did not differ in mean age, gender distribution, total cell number or subset yield. Whereas all 30 or so donors provided naive and central memory subsets, regulatory and stem cell-like memory subsets were isolated from just 8 patients and roughly eight healthy donors. The study compared the TCRB repertoires of sorted circulating CD4+ T cell subsets in recently diagnosed type 1 diabetes patients with those in matched healthy donors. A total of roughly 100,000,000 sorted cells were examined across all samples, and the number of cells per subset was strongly correlated with RNA yield. Overall results and qualifications from the work: At VDJ recombination sites, type 1 diabetes patients had fewer insertions and more deleted nucleotides, which implies abnormalities in thymic rearrangement. Shorter templates might have been favored by PCR, but patient and control samples were amplified and corrected together, so both groups would have been affected equally by any skew. Only small numbers of individuals were included in the HLA sub-analyses, which left unresolved whether HLA type had any influence on TCRB rearrangement. Type 1 diabetes patients showed a moderate but significant shortening of TCRB CDR3 length in all four CD4+ subsets. Because cDNA was sequenced instead of genomic DNA, activated cells with high expression could be over-represented, although the groups did not differ in activation or CD3 levels. The naive, central memory and regulatory TCRB repertoires appeared to resemble one another more closely among patients than among healthy donors.

The entire amount of isolated RNA was reverse transcribed using the High Capacity cDNA Reverse Transcription Kit, so the sequenced TCRB transcripts were expressed ones. Deep immunoSEQ sequencing was applied to naive, central memory and regulatory T cell samples, giving an average of roughly 3.5 million total reads per sample. After sorted cells were lysed in RLT buffer, RNA was extracted with DNase-treated RNeasy Micro or Mini kits, with the choice depending on cell number. To prevent cross-contamination, every cell subset was processed on its own, while patient and healthy donor samples were processed together. TCRB sequences were amplified from cDNA with the immunoSEQ multiplex PCR, producing 87-bp fragments spanning the CDR3 region. Amplicons were sequenced on the Illumina HiSeq platform. The study's processing was this. Synthetic template baselines were used to correct PCR bias computationally, reads within Hamming distance 2 were collapsed together, and singletons that could not be merged were discarded. By aligning reads against IMGT, V, D and J genes, CDR3 length, and insertions or deletions at six rearrangement sites were assigned. Within each subset, clonotype counts were normalized to sorted cell number, and only after that were true diversity and Gini coefficients computed with the tcR R package. The overlap coefficient, calculated on TCRB nucleotide sequences, was used to measure repertoire sharing. Out-of-frame TCRB sequences from naive cells were analyzed to stand in for the pre-selection repertoire. Here the immuneACCESS table is served through TCRdb, limited to in-frame sequences with V and J called. Missing clones are a known gap in these copies; in checked studies unresolved V genes cover under half, and the rest lacks a known reason. Clone size and V and J calls were adopted from that table, with D and trimming inferred from the DNA. In this sample the table shows a few hundred thousand clones, around 16% of which occur a single time. The top ten constitute roughly 0.08% of the sample.

Each donor gave one peripheral blood draw, approximately 110 mL on average, collected into heparinised tubes. A BD FACSAria II and a panel including CD45RO, CCR7, CD25, CD127, CD95 and CD27 were used to sort naive, central memory, regulatory and stem cell-like memory CD4+ T cells. Every sorted population had a purity above 98%. PBMCs were isolated immediately by Lymphoprep density gradient centrifugation and stained directly without culture. So that batch effects would be minimized, each experiment stained and sorted samples in pairs, pairing one healthy donor with one patient. Comment on this clone: No antigen is known for it. Within one base of it there is no much larger clone, and no base qualities were kept.

From its cysteine to its phenylalanine, the CDR3 spans 13 amino acids. The entry retains the CDR3 DNA only, 39 bases that are in frame from base 1. V is pruned by 4 bases and J by 7 bases, leaving 4 bases of the junction without a gene match. The germline V gene gives CDR1 as SGHTA and CDR2 as FQGTGA. The chain links TRBV7-3 with TRBJ2-7, with TRBD1 identical over 10 junction bases. This clonotype was obtained from a man aged 25-45 years with type 1 diabetes. The sequenced material came from naive CD4+ T cells from blood. The cell subset or site label, as the study defines it: true naive CD4+ T cells. The CDR3 loop reads CASSSGQGREQYF. In nucleotides, the sequence is TGTGCCAGCAGCTCGGGACAGGGGAGGGAGCAGTACTTC.